A single sample gave rise to the 4 T cell receptor beta chains below, sequenced in a study of T-cell memory formation after mild COVID-19. Via MiXCR, TCRdb re-called the 5' RACE reads, giving one row per CDR3 protein. The data contain around 210,000 distinct CDR3 sequences, 9.5% of them singletons. Material: PBMCs or a T cell subset sorted from them (not recorded which). The origin of the receptors is a man in his late teens or twenties who had mild COVID-19 (a few samples of this study predate the infection). Cell type and time point are not known.

This clonotype was detected ten times or more. This chain uses TRBV6-5 with TRBJ2-3; 15 nucleotides align to TRBD2. The germline gives CDR1 MNHEY, CDR2 SVGAGI. The CDR3 is 19 amino acids. Trimming at V came to 5 bases and at J to 6 bases, leaving 15 bases not matched to a gene. The CDR3 DNA reads TGTGCCAGCAGTAGGGGACTAGCGGGGGGACGCCCCCAGACTGATACGCAGTATTTT. Residues: CASSRGLAGGRPQTDTQYF.

This clonotype was counted at least ten times. The rearrangement links TRBV6-9 to TRBJ1-5; D may be TRBD1 (5 bases). The germline V gene has CDR1 MNHGY and CDR2 SVAAGI. Trimming took 0 bases from V and 3 from J, leaving 12 bases between them. The CDR3 consists of 16 residues. The CDR3, as DNA: TGTGCCAGCAGTTATTCGTTGGGGGACCCCAATCAGCCCCAGCATTTT. Residues: CASSYSLGDPNQPQHF.

This clonotype was observed many times. CDR3 nucleotide sequence: TGTGCCAGCAGTTGGGACGCCTACGAGCAGTACGTC. Residues: CASSWDAYEQYV. This chain joins TRBV6-2 or TRBV6-3 and TRBJ2-7; possibly TRBD1 or TRBD2 for D (5 bases each). Germline loops: CDR1 MNHEY, CDR2 SVGEGT. V shed 4 bases and J shed 2 bases, with 6 bases lying between them. The CDR3 totals 12 residues.

The chain carries TRBV12-3 or TRBV12-4 and TRBJ2-3; unclear D gene. CDR3 length equals 12 residues. V was shortened by 5 bases and J by 2 bases, with 5 bases between the two germline ends. The CDR3 protein is CASSANTDTQYF. In DNA, the CDR3 is TGTGCCAGCAGTGCTAACACAGATACGCAGTATTTT.